What follows are 9 T cell receptor beta chains derived from one specimen sequenced in a study of T-cell memory formation after mild COVID-19. TCRdb redid the calling of the 5' RACE reads with MiXCR, one entry per CDR3 protein. The sample gives 300,000 to 350,000 distinct CDR3 sequences, less than 20% of which show up once; roughly 21% is in the top ten. Sequenced input: PBMCs or a T cell subset sorted from them (not recorded which). The origin of the receptors is a young man who had mild COVID-19 (a few samples of this study predate the infection). Cell type and time point are not known.

This clonotype was seen only a few times. The V and J genes are TRBV4-2 and TRBJ2-7; a possible D gene is TRBD1 (5 bases). There are 15 residues in the CDR3. Between the trimmed V and J ends, which lost 1 base and 2 bases, there was a span of 12 bases. Germline CDR1 LGHNA, CDR2 YNFKEQ. The CDR3 is CASSQGSGKTYEQYF. CDR3 bases: TGTGCCAGCAGCCAAGGGTCAGGGAAGACCTACGAGCAGTACTTC.

This chain joins TRBV5-1 and TRBJ2-3, with TRBD2 matching over 7 bases. This CDR3 contains 18 residues. V gave up 1 base and J gave up 2 bases; unmatched junction bases: 13. The germline gives CDR1 SGHRS, CDR2 YFSETQ. CDR3 residues: CASSLKTVLAAPTDTQYF. CDR3 nucleotide sequence: TGCGCCAGCAGCTTGAAAACCGTGCTAGCGGCACCCACAGATACGCAGTATTTT.

This clonotype has only one observation. This rearrangement joins TRBV6-6 to TRBJ1-1; a weak D match, TRBD1 (6 bases). CDR3 size: 15 residues. Germline assignment: CDR1 MNHNY and CDR2 SVGAGI (reference sequence). V lost 0 bases, J lost 5 bases, and 13 bases lay in between. CDR3 loop: CASSYSWGQETEAFF. The DNA for the CDR3 is TGTGCCAGCAGTTACTCGTGGGGGCAAGAAACTGAAGCTTTCTTT.

This clonotype showed up just a few times. In DNA, the CDR3 is TGTGCCAGCAGTTACCCCAATCAGGGGAGACAGCCCCAGCATTTT. This gives the protein CASSYPNQGRQPQHF. This chain connects TRBV6-5 to TRBJ1-5, with a weak D call TRBD1 (6 bases). Per germline, CDR1 MNHEY and CDR2 SVGAGI. The V gene lost 2 bases and the J gene lost 7 bases, with 15 bases spanning the gap. CDR3 size: 15 residues.

The chain combines TRBV6-1 with TRBJ2-7; 7 nucleotides line up with TRBD1. Germline trimming cut 2 bases from V and 7 bases from J; bases unmatched to any gene: 5. The germline V gene has CDR1 MNHNS and CDR2 SASEGT. The CDR3 has 13 amino acids. The chain's CDR3 is CASSERQGREQYV. CDR3 bases: TGTGCCAGCAGTGAAAGACAGGGTAGGGAGCAGTACGTC.

This clonotype was seen a handful of times. The J gene is TRBJ1-2, the V gene TRBV18; possible D gene TRBD1, 6 bases. The V gene's germline CDR1 is KGHSH and CDR2 LQKENI. The CDR3 length is 15 residues. V was pared by 6 bases and J by 6 bases, with 20 bases between. The DNA of the CDR3 is TGTGCCAGCTCCCACGGGGGGGGGGCGACGAATGGCTACACCTTC. Translated, it gives CASSHGGGATNGYTF.

A few counts support this clonotype. The genes are TRBV7-2 and TRBJ2-5, with D tentatively TRBD1 (5 bases). The CDR3 has 16 amino acids. V lost 5 bases and J lost 2, with 18 bases in between. Germline loops: CDR1 SGHTA, CDR2 FQGNSA. The CDR3 DNA is TGTGCCAGCAGCCTAAGATTAGGGGTGGGGCAAGAGACCCAGTACTTC. Amino acid sequence: CASSLRLGVGQETQYF.

This chain connects TRBV12-3 or TRBV12-4 to TRBJ2-2, with a weak D call TRBD1 (6 bases). This CDR3 spans 14 amino acids. Deletions cut 3 bases from V and 4 bases from J, with 9 bases between. CDR3 region: CASSFTGPTGELFF. The CDR3 nucleotides read TGTGCCAGCAGTTTCACAGGGCCCACCGGGGAGCTGTTTTTT.

The sample holds one count of this clonotype. V gene TRBV6-2 or TRBV6-3 combines with J gene TRBJ1-5; D is unclear. V was shortened by 7 bases and J by 1 base, with 8 bases between the two germline ends. CDR3 length: 13 amino acids. Germline V gives CDR1 MNHEY, CDR2 SVGEGT. The CDR3 DNA follows: TGTGCCAGCACCTCGAGGAGCAATCAGCCCCAGCATTTT. Translation gives CASTSRSNQPQHF.